Described below is a single T cell receptor beta chain sequence and its context. At the DNA level, this CDR3 is encoded by other sequences in the same sample as well. The V gene lost 3 bases and the J gene lost 3 bases, with 5 bases spanning the gap. The CDR3 is 11 amino acids. CDR1 is DFQATT, CDR2 SNEGSKA, per germline (reference sequence). It was with 60 Vbeta and 13 Jbeta primers that the PCR ran. The table came from immunoSEQ multiplex PCR; TCRdb's copy has only in-frame clones and leaves some out. The sample contains 180,000 or so clones, roughly three quarters of which appear only once. This sample is drawn from a study of cytomegalovirus exposure and HLA in healthy donors.

The J gene is TRBJ2-5, the V gene TRBV20-1; D is undetermined. Material: PBMCs. The source is a woman aged 25 to 45 in good health and CMV-seropositive. The CDR3 DNA follows: TGCAGTGCTAGTTCAGAAGAGACCCAGTACTTC. Its protein is CSASSEETQYF.